Below, one T cell receptor (beta chain) is given with its context. The data stem from a study of tumor and adjacent non-tumor tissue in lung cancer. CDR1 MNHNS and CDR2 SASEGT come from the germline V gene. The germline V and J ends were trimmed by 6 bases and 11 bases, with 20 bases remaining between them. The CDR3 loop spans 14 amino acids. TCRbeta libraries were built with three rounds of nested PCR, modified from ARM-PCR. TCRdb used MiXCR to reprocess the multiplex PCR reads, holding one entry per CDR3 protein. The table has around 200,000 distinct CDR3 sequences, about 71% seen once; the top ten hold around 27%. This sample's RNA came from whole unsorted tissue.

The rearrangement joins TRBV6-1 to TRBJ1-5; no firm D call. The sequence was obtained from a man between 60 and 75 years old with non-small cell lung cancer. The sequenced sample consisted of lung tumor tissue. The CDR3 loop is CASRAEYSNLSQHF. The CDR3 DNA reads TGTGCCAGCAGGGCAGAATATAGTAATCTGTCCCAGCATTTT.